This T cell receptor beta chain was observed in a study of cytomegalovirus exposure and HLA in healthy donors. Study summary: In a later analysis, the 120 or so validation repertoires were reported to have used the same platform as the 600 to 700 first-cohort repertoires.

Assay: immunoSEQ multiplex PCR; the TCRdb copy retains only in-frame clones and omits some. The table records 95,000 to 120,000 clones, around 85% of them present only once. This clone occurred once. Its antigen is undetermined. Study findings and constraints: Most observed TCR sequences were rare, whereas some public TCRs were detected in many donors. The study flagged some 170 TCR beta chains as cytomegalovirus-associated.

The CDR3 runs to 16 residues. Germline V CDR1 and CDR2: MGHRA, YSYEKL. V dropped 0 bases and J dropped 3 bases, with 15 bases sitting between them. Sequenced: PBMCs. The genes are TRBV4-1 and TRBJ2-7; possible D gene TRBD1, 6 bases. This TCR derives from a woman aged 18-29 years in good health and CMV-seronegative. In DNA form, the CDR3 reads TGCGCCAGCAGCCAAGATCCGCAGGGGTCTCTCTACGAGCAGTACTTC. It yields the protein CASSQDPQGSLYEQYF.